These 32 T cell receptor beta chains were all obtained from the same sample, sequenced in a study of T-cell reconstitution after alpha-beta-depleted transplantation in children. Construction of the TCRbeta library involved unique molecular identifiers. A single record per CDR3 protein comes from TCRdb applying MiXCR to the PCR reads. Of 200,000 to 300,000 distinct CDR3 sequences listed, more than 10% are singletons. Sample: PBMCs from the stem cell graft donor, taken from the stem cell graft. Receptors were obtained from a human donor who donated a stem cell graft to a child with acute lymphoblastic leukemia.

This clonotype showed up many times. The chain joins TRBV5-1 to TRBJ2-5, with 14 bases lining up with TRBD2. V lost 1 base, J lost 2 bases, and 7 bases stayed unmatched. CDR1 is SGHRS, CDR2 YFSETQ, per germline. CDR3 length: 18 amino acids. In DNA form, the CDR3 reads TGCGCCAGCAGCTTGTTGGGGACTAGCGGGAGAGTACAAGAGACCCAGTACTTC. Its translation: CASSLLGTSGRVQETQYF.

This clonotype was recorded at least ten times. The chain joins TRBV20-1 to TRBJ2-2; D assignment may be TRBD1 or TRBD2 (5 bases each). Deletions cut 5 bases from V and 0 bases from J, with 13 bases between. The CDR3 has 15 amino acids. The V gene's germline CDR1 is DFQATT and CDR2 SNEGSKA (reference sequence). The CDR3 DNA reads TGCAGTGCTGAGGGACGGAACCCGAACACCGGGGAGCTGTTTTTT. It is translated as CSAEGRNPNTGELFF.

This clonotype was observed a few times. This sequence joins TRBV7-8 and TRBJ2-6, with 8 nucleotides matching TRBD1. The germline CDR1 and CDR2 sequences are SGHVS and FQNEAQ. CDR3 length equals 18 residues. After removal of 5 bases from V and 0 bases from J, the junction contained 9 bases not matched to a gene. This CDR3 is CASSDRDRLNSGANVLTF. CDR3 in DNA: TGTGCCAGCAGCGATCGGGACAGGTTAAACTCTGGGGCCAACGTCCTGACTTTC.

This clonotype was observed at least ten times. The chain recombines TRBV7-9 with TRBJ1-6; the D gene is possibly TRBD1 (6 bases). The germline CDR1 and CDR2 sequences are SEHNR and FQNEAQ (reference sequence). The CDR3 length is 14 residues. Trimming took off 1 base at V and 9 bases at J, with 10 bases between the two ends. The CDR3 sequence: CASSLDGRGSPLHF. CDR3 bases: TGTGCCAGCAGCTTAGACGGCAGGGGTTCACCCCTCCACTTT.

This clonotype was recorded many times. The V gene is TRBV20-1, the J gene TRBJ1-4; TRBD1 matches at 7 bases. Germline V CDR1 and CDR2: DFQATT, SNEGSKA (reference sequence). V lost 7 bases and J lost 6; bases outside the gene matches: 5. The CDR3 loop spans 12 amino acids. CDR3 sequence (DNA): TGCAGTGTTGGACAGGCATATGAAAAACTGTTTTTT. Protein product: CSVGQAYEKLFF.

The gene calls are TRBV7-8 and TRBJ2-6; possibly TRBD1 for D (6 bases). V was cut by 4 bases and J by 4 bases, with 17 bases left in between. The CDR3 extends over 17 amino acids. Looked up from germline, CDR1 is SGHVS and CDR2 is FQNEAQ. The DNA of the CDR3 is TGTGCCAGCAGCTCGTCCCGGGACATATTCGGGGCCAACGTCCTGACTTTC. This sequence encodes CASSSSRDIFGANVLTF.

This clonotype was counted many times. This chain uses TRBV5-1 with TRBJ2-1; TRBD2 is a possible D gene (6 bases). V lost 8 bases and J 2 bases, leaving 17 bases between the germline ends. The CDR3 spans 15 residues. Germline V gene sequence: CDR1 SGHRS, CDR2 YFSETQ. CDR3 DNA: TGCGCCAGTAGGGAGGTGTCAGGCCCCTACAATGAGCAGTTCTTC. As protein: CASREVSGPYNEQFF.

A few counts support this clonotype. This chain joins TRBV11-2 and TRBJ2-5; D is uncertain. The V end lost 3 bases, the J end lost 3 bases, and 8 bases lay between the germline ends. Germline CDR1 is SGHAT and CDR2 is FQNNGV. The CDR3 sequence is 13 residues long. CDR3 sequence reads: CASSFDTEETQYF. The CDR3 coding sequence is TGTGCCAGCAGCTTCGACACCGAAGAGACCCAGTACTTC.

Of note for this clonotype: Being one base from a much bigger clone, this may be a read error. V is TRBV9 and J is TRBJ2-2, with 7 bases that match TRBD1. Germline V gene lookup returns CDR1 SGDLS and CDR2 YYNGEE. CDR3 length equals 16 residues. For the CDR3, the DNA is TGTGCCAGCGGCGTAGGGGACAGCCGCGGAACAGGGGAGCTGTTTTTT. It specifies CASGVGDSRGTGELFF.

There are many counts of this clonotype. This chain uses TRBV9 with TRBJ2-1, with 10 bases aligning to TRBD2. After removal of 1 base from V and 4 bases from J, the junction contained 8 bases not matched to a gene. The germline CDR1 and CDR2 sequences are SGDLS and YYNGEE. This CDR3 region has 17 residues. DNA for the CDR3: TGTGCCAGCAGCGTATTCTCTAGCGGGAGATCGTACAATGAGCAGTTCTTC. Encoded protein: CASSVFSSGRSYNEQFF.

This clonotype was detected ten times or more. This chain joins TRBV27 and TRBJ2-3; D unclear. CDR1 and CDR2 (germline): MNHEY, SMNVEV (reference sequence). CDR3 length equals 18 residues. The ends were cut back, 5 bases at V and 6 bases at J, with 27 bases in the middle. DNA of the CDR3: TGTGCCAGCAGTCAGGACCCTCCCCCCTTGGGCGAAGGGGATACGCAGTATTTT. Translation: CASSQDPPPLGEGDTQYF.

This clonotype was observed many times. V and J are TRBV9 and TRBJ1-2; 8 positions match TRBD1. Germline CDR1 reads SGDLS; CDR2 reads YYNGEE. The V and J ends lost 3 bases and 8 bases, in that order; junction bases with no gene match: 6. The CDR3 consists of 13 residues. CDR3 region: CASSADRGQGYTF. The CDR3 bases are TGTGCCAGCAGCGCCGACAGGGGACAGGGCTACACCTTC.

This clonotype has more than one count but fewer than ten. The chain combines TRBV5-1 with TRBJ2-1, with 10 bases matching TRBD2. The length of the CDR3 is 13 residues. Germline V gene data show CDR1 as SGHRS and CDR2 as YFSETQ. V trimming: 5 bases; J trimming: 7 bases; junction bases outside the gene matches: 3. CDR3 nucleotide sequence: TGCGCCAGCAGAGAACTAGCGGGGAATGAGCAGTTCTTC. It codes for CASRELAGNEQFF.

A remark on this clonotype: A read error may be the cause here, since a much bigger clone is one base away. The CDR3 DNA is TGCAGTGCTAGACCCCCCTACGAGCAGTACTTC. This sequence encodes CSARPPYEQYF. V usage is TRBV20-1 and J usage is TRBJ2-7, with D unclear. The V gene lost 2 bases and the J gene lost 2 bases, with 4 bases spanning the gap. Looked up from germline, CDR1 is DFQATT and CDR2 is SNEGSKA (reference sequence). The CDR3 loop spans 11 amino acids.

There are a few counts of this clonotype. This sequence joins TRBV4-3 and TRBJ2-2, with 7 bases aligning to TRBD1. The trim removed 1 base at V and 7 bases at J, leaving 9 bases unmatched. The CDR3 sequence is 16 residues long. CDR1 and CDR2 from the germline V gene are LGHNA and YSLEER. Here the CDR3 reads CASSQAPQGLDGELFF. CDR3 bases: TGCGCCAGCAGCCAAGCCCCACAGGGGTTGGACGGGGAGCTGTTTTTT.

This clonotype was picked up many times. This chain joins TRBV24-1 and TRBJ1-2; D unresolved. CDR1 is KGHDR and CDR2 is SFDVKD in the germline V gene. Trimming left V 1 base short and J 14 bases short, with 13 bases between. The CDR3 totals 12 residues. CDR3 sequence (DNA): TGTGCCACCAGTGATTTACGGACCGACGCGACCTTC. This encodes CATSDLRTDATF.

At least ten counts were recorded for this clonotype. The J gene is TRBJ1-1, the V gene TRBV5-1; no reliable D call. Germline lookup yields CDR1 SGHRS and CDR2 YFSETQ. Trimming left V 6 bases short and J 6 bases short, with 12 bases between. This CDR3 has 12 amino acids. The DNA for the CDR3 is TGCGCCAGCACCCTTACCGGGTCTGAAGCTTTCTTT. It codes for CASTLTGSEAFF.

This clonotype was counted between two and nine times. The chain uses TRBV27 and TRBJ1-5, with D unclear. The CDR3 length is 15 residues. V lost 3 bases and J 4 bases, leaving 13 bases between the germline ends. From germline, CDR1 is MNHEY and CDR2 SMNVEV (reference sequence). For the CDR3, the DNA is TGTGCCAGCAGTTTCCGATCCAGAAGGAATCAGCCCCAGCATTTT. As protein: CASSFRSRRNQPQHF.

This clonotype was picked up many times. This sequence joins TRBV5-1 and TRBJ2-1; 16 bases are shared with TRBD2. The CDR3 loop spans 15 amino acids. Germline CDR1 is SGHRS and CDR2 is YFSETQ. The V and J ends lost 7 bases and 8 bases, in that order; junction bases with no gene match: 6. CDR3 amino acids: CASRGTSGGAHEQFF. The CDR3 DNA reads as TGCGCCAGCCGAGGGACTAGCGGGGGGGCACATGAGCAGTTCTTC.

This clonotype was observed a few times. The chain joins TRBV29-1 to TRBJ1-1; D gene unclear. The ends were cut back, 3 bases at V and 4 bases at J, with 9 bases in the middle. The CDR3 is made up of 12 amino acids. Germline lookup yields CDR1 SQVTM and CDR2 ANQGSEA. DNA of the CDR3: TGCAGCGTTGATGCGGCGCGCACTGAAGCTTTCTTT. Translation: CSVDAARTEAFF.

This clonotype was picked up many times. The CDR3 protein is CASIGRGHEQYF. The CDR3, as DNA: TGTGCCAGCATAGGCAGGGGCCACGAGCAGTACTTC. The V call is TRBV6-5, the J call TRBJ2-7; D is possibly TRBD1 (6 bases). From germline, CDR1 is MNHEY and CDR2 SVGAGI. The CDR3 covers 12 residues. Trimming stripped 7 bases from V and 5 bases from J, with 12 bases between.

This clonotype has at least ten counts. V gene TRBV28 combines with J gene TRBJ2-1; no firm D call. Trimming cost V 3 bases and J 9 bases, with 12 bases left between them. This CDR3 contains 13 residues. CDR1 is MDHEN, CDR2 SYDVKM, per germline. This chain's CDR3 is CASSFSTGGEQFF. CDR3 sequence (DNA): TGTGCCAGCAGTTTCTCCACCGGCGGTGAGCAGTTCTTC.

Only one count was recorded for this clonotype. A read error may explain this, as a much larger clone is one base away. The chain links TRBV5-1 to TRBJ2-7, with 13 bases matching TRBD2. The CDR3 consists of 16 residues. V trimming: 4 bases; J trimming: 6 bases; junction bases outside the gene matches: 10. Germline loops: CDR1 SGHRS, CDR2 YFSETQ. The CDR3 is CASSLQGTSGNCEQYF. CDR3 sequence (DNA): TGCGCCAGCAGCCTACAAGGGACTAGCGGGAATTGCGAGCAGTACTTC.

This clonotype was picked up many times. The chain is built from TRBV12-3 or TRBV12-4 and TRBJ2-3; the D gene could be TRBD1 or TRBD2 (5 bases each). The CDR3 has 12 amino acids. V lost 3 bases to trimming and J lost 6 bases, with 7 bases between them. CDR3 sequence (DNA): TGTGCCAGCAGTTTTGAGGGGGATACGCAGTATTTT. This translates into CASSFEGDTQYF.

This clonotype was counted at least ten times. The chain uses TRBV27 and TRBJ2-5; 9 nucleotides align to TRBD1. Germline CDR1 is MNHEY and CDR2 is SMNVEV (reference sequence). The CDR3 loop spans 13 amino acids. Trimming took 6 bases from V and 1 from J; bases not matched to a gene: 0. CDR3 coding DNA: TGTGCCAGCAGGGGACAGGGCCAAGAGACCCAGTACTTC. Protein product: CASRGQGQETQYF.

This clonotype has at least ten counts. The chain uses TRBV7-6 and TRBJ2-1, with 10 bases that match TRBD2. This CDR3 spans 18 amino acids. Germline lookup yields CDR1 SGHVS and CDR2 FNYEAQ. V was pared by 3 bases and J by 4 bases, with 12 bases of the junction left unmatched. The CDR3 region is CASSLRRSGGATYNEQFF. The CDR3 nucleotides read TGTGCCAGCAGCTTGAGAAGGAGCGGGGGGGCCACGTACAATGAGCAGTTCTTC.

The CDR3 region has the DNA TGCAGTGCCCGGCGCGGGACCGCGTACAATGAGCAGTTCTTC. It is translated as CSARRGTAYNEQFF. This chain links TRBV20-1 with TRBJ2-1; weak D call: TRBD2 (6 bases). Trimming removed 6 bases from V and 4 bases from J, with 16 bases in between. Germline CDR1 is DFQATT and CDR2 is SNEGSKA (reference sequence). The CDR3 contains 14 residues.

This clonotype has at least ten counts. V usage is TRBV6-2 or TRBV6-3 and J usage is TRBJ2-1; unclear D gene. V was shortened by 5 bases and J by 4 bases, with 15 bases between the two germline ends. This CDR3 region has 15 residues. CDR1 is MNHEY, CDR2 SVGEGT, per germline. The CDR3 coding sequence is TGTGCCAGCAGTCACCTTGTAGACCGGTACAATGAGCAGTTCTTC. Protein sequence: CASSHLVDRYNEQFF.

Concerning this clonotype: A read error may be the cause here, since a much bigger clone is one base away. The conserved final phenylalanine or tryptophan is absent from the CDR3, which likely points to a read error. The chain is built from TRBV7-2 and TRBJ2-7; the D is unclear. V gave up 1 base and J gave up 4 bases, with 8 bases separating them. This CDR3 is 13 amino acids long. Germline CDR1 is SGHTA and CDR2 is FQGNSA. The CDR3 reads CASSLGAWYEQYL. The CDR3 bases are TGTGCCAGCAGCTTAGGTGCGTGGTACGAGCAGTACTTG.

At least ten counts were recorded for this clonotype. The CDR3 here is CATSRNRDRGFSGELFF. The CDR3 nucleotides read TGTGCCACCAGCAGGAACCGGGACAGGGGGTTCAGCGGGGAGCTGTTTTTT. The chain is built from TRBV15 and TRBJ2-2, with TRBD1 matching 11 bases. With V trimmed by 3 bases and J by 7 bases, 10 bases remained unmatched. The CDR3 runs to 17 residues. CDR1 LNHNV and CDR2 YYDKDF come from the germline V gene (reference sequence). The full variable domain, rest sourced from reference TRBV15 and TRBJ2-2, is DAMVIQNPRYQVTQFGKPVTLSCSQTLNHNVMYWYQQKSSQAPKLLFHYYDKDFNNEADTPDNFQSRRPNTSFCFLDIRSPGLGDTAMYLCATSRNRDRGFSGELFFGEGSRLTVL.

This clonotype was found many times. This rearrangement joins TRBV6-1 to TRBJ2-7; 7 positions agree with TRBD1. Germline trimming cut 5 bases from V and 7 bases from J; bases unmatched to any gene: 14. The CDR3 totals 15 residues. In germline, CDR1 is MNHNS, CDR2 SASEGT. CDR3 in amino acids: CASSPSPSTGQEQYF. CDR3 coding DNA: TGTGCCAGCAGTCCCTCCCCATCGACAGGGCAAGAGCAGTACTTC.

This clonotype was counted ten times or more. The chain combines TRBV27 with TRBJ2-7, with D perhaps TRBD1 (6 bases). V was cut by 6 bases and J by 7 bases, with 13 bases left in between. Germline V gives CDR1 MNHEY, CDR2 SMNVEV (reference sequence). The CDR3 runs 12 residues. CDR3 in DNA: TGTGCCAGCAGCCCACAGGGTGGTGAGCAGTACTTC. Translation: CASSPQGGEQYF.